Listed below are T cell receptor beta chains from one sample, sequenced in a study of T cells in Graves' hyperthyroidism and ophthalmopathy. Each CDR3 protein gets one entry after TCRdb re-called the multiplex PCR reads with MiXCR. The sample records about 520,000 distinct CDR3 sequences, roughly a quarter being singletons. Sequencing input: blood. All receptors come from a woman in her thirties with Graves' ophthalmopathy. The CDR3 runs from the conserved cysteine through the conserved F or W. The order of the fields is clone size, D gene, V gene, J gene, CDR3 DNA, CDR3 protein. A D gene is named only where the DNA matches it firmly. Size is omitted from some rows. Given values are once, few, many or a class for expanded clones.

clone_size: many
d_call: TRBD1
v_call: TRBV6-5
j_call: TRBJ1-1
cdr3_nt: TGTGCCAGCAGAAAGGACAGGGAAGGCACTGAAGCTTTCTTT
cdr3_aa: CASRKDREGTEAFF

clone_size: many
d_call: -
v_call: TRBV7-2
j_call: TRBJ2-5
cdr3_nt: TGTGCCAGCAGCTTCACCCATCTAGGGACCCAGTACTTC
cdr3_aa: CASSFTHLGTQYF

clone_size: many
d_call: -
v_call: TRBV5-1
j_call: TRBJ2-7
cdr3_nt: TGCGCCAGCAGCTTGGTAGTGGGCGAGCAGTACTTC
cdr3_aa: CASSLVVGEQYF

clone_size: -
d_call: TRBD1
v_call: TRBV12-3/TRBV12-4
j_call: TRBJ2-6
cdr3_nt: TGTGCCAGCAGAATCCACAGGGGGACTGGCTCTGGGGCCAACGTCCTGACTTTC
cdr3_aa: CASRIHRGTGSGANVLTF

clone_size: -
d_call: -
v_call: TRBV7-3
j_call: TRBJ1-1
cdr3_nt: TGTGCCAACAGCTTAATTCTGAACACTGAAGCTTTCTTT
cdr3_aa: CANSLILNTEAFF

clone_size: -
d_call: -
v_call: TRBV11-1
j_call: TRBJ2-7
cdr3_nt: TGTGCCAGCAGCTTAAGGAACGGGCGGAACGAGCAGTACTTC
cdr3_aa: CASSLRNGRNEQYF

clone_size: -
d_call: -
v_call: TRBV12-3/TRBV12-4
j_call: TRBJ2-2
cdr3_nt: TGTGCCAGCAGCCCGTCCGGACCAAGAGGCACCGGGGAGCTGTTTTTT
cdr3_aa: CASSPSGPRGTGELFF

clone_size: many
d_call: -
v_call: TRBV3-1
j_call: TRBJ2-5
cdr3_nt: TGTGCCAGCAGCCAGAATTGGCAGATCCAAGAGACCCAGTACTTC
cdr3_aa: CASSQNWQIQETQYF

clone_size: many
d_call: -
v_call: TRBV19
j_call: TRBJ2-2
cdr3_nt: TGTGCCAGTAGTATCCCAGGGAACACCGGGGAGCTGTTTTTT
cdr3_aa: CASSIPGNTGELFF

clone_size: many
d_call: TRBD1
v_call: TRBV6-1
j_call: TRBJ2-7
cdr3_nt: TGTGCCAGCAGAGGGACAGGGGTATTCAGCGAGCAGTACTTC
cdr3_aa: CASRGTGVFSEQYF

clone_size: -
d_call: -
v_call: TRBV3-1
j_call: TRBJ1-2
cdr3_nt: TGTGCCAGCAGCCGCGAGGGCTATGGCTATGGCTACACCTTC
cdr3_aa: CASSREGYGYGYTF

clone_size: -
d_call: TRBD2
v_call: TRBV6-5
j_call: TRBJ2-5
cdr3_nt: TGTGCCAGCAGTTACTTTGGACTAGCGGGGAGGGAGACCCAGTACTTC
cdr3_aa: CASSYFGLAGRETQYF

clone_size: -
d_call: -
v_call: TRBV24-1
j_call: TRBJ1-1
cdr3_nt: TGTGCCACCAGTGGAACAGGGCGTGACACTGAAGCTTTCTTT
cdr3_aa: CATSGTGRDTEAFF

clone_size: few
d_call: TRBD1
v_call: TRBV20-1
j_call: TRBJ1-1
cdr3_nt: TGCAGTACACGGACAGGATTGAACACTGAAGCTTTCTTT
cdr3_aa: CSTRTGLNTEAFF

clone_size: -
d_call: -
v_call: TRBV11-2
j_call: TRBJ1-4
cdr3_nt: TGTGCCAGCAGCTTAGGGACAGCAACTAATGAAAAACTGTTTTTT
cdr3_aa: CASSLGTATNEKLFF

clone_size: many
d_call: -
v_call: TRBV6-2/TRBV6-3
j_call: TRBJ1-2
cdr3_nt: TGTGCCAGCAGTTACGAGACGGCCTATGGCTACACCTTC
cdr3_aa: CASSYETAYGYTF

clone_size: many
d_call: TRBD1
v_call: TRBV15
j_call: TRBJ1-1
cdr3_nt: TGTGCCACCAAAGGGACAGTGGGGGAGACTGAAGCTTTCTTT
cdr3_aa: CATKGTVGETEAFF

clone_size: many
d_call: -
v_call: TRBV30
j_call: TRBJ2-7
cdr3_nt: TGTGCCTGGCTCCACCCGGGACGGGCCTACGAGCAGTACTTC
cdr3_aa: CAWLHPGRAYEQYF

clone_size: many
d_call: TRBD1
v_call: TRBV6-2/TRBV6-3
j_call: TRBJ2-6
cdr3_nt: TGTGCCAGCAGTTTCAGGGGGTACGGCTCCTCTGGGGCCAACGTCCTGACTTTC
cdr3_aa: CASSFRGYGSSGANVLTF

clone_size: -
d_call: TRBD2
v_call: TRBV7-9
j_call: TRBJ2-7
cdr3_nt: TGTGCCAGCAGCCGTCCCGGGACTAGCAGCTACGAGCAGTACTTC
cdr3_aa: CASSRPGTSSYEQYF

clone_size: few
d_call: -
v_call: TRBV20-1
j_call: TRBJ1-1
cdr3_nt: TGCAGTGCTAGCTGGAACACTGAAGCTTTCTTT
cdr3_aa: CSASWNTEAFF

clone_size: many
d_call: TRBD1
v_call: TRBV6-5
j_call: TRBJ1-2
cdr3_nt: TGTGCCACCCAAGCGCCAAGCCGACAGGGTGACTATGGCTACACCTTC
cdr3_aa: CATQAPSRQGDYGYTF

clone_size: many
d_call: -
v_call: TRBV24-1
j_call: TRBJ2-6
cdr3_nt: TGTGCCATCGCTCCTGGGGCCAACGTCCTGACTTTC
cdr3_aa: CAIAPGANVLTF

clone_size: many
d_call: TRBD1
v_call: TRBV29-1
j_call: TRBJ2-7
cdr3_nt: TGCAGCGTTGGTTCACAGGGGGCGACCTACGAGCAGTACTTC
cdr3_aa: CSVGSQGATYEQYF

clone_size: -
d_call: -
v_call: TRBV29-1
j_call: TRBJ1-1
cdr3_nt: TGCAGCGCCTACGGGACACAAAACACTGAAGCTTTCTTT
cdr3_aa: CSAYGTQNTEAFF

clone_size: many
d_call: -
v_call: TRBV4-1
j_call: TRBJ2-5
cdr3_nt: TGCGCCAGCAGCCAAGGGATCATCTACCAAGAGACCCAGTACTTC
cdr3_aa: CASSQGIIYQETQYF

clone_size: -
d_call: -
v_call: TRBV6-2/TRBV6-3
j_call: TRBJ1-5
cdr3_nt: TGTGCCAGCAGGGAGAGCTATAGCAATCAGCCCCAGCATTTT
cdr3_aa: CASRESYSNQPQHF

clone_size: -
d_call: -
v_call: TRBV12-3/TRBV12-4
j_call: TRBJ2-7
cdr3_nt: TGTGCCAGCAGTCTGGGGGCCTTTGGGCAGTACTTC
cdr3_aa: CASSLGAFGQYF

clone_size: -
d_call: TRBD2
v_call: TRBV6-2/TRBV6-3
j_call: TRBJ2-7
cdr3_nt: TGTACCAGCAGTTGGGGGACGCCAACTAGCGGGAGTTCGTACGAGCAGTACTTC
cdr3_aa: CTSSWGTPTSGSSYEQYF

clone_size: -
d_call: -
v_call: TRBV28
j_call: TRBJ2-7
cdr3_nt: TGTGCCAGCAGTTCCGGGACGGGCTACTATTACGAGCAGTACTTC
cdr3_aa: CASSSGTGYYYEQYF

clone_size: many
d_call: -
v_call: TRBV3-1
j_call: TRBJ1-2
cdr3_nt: TGTGCCAGCAGCCAAGATCTCAGGGCGGGCTATGGCTACACCTTC
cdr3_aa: CASSQDLRAGYGYTF

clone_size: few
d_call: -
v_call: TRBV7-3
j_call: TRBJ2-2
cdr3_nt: TGTGCCAGCAGCTTAGTCGGGGGCTGGGACACCGGGGAGCTGTTTTTT
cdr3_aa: CASSLVGGWDTGELFF

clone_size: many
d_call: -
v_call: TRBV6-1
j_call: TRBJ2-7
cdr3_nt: TGTGCCAGCAGTGAATTGGCAGGGTACTACGAGCAGTACTTC
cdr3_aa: CASSELAGYYEQYF

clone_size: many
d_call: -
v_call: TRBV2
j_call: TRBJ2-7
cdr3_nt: TGTGCCAGCAGTGAGGGTTTCAGGCACCCCTACGAGCAGTACTTC
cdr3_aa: CASSEGFRHPYEQYF

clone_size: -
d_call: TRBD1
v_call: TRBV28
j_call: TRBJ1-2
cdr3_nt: TGTGCCAGCAGTAACAGGGGGCGAAGCTATGGCTACACCTTC
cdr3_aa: CASSNRGRSYGYTF

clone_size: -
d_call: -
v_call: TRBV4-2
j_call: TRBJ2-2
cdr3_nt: TGTGCCAGCAGCCAAGGTCAGGGCGCCGGGGAGCTGTTTTTT
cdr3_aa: CASSQGQGAGELFF

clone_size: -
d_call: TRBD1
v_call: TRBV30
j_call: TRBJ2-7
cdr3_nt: TGTGCCTGGACGCGGACAGGGGGGACCGAGCAGTACTTC
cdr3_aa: CAWTRTGGTEQYF

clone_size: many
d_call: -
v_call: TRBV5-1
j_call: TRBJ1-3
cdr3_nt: TGCGCCAGCAGCTTCGGGACCCGAGGAAACACCATATATTTT
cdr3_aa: CASSFGTRGNTIYF

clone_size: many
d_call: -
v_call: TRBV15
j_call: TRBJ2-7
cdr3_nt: TGTGCCACCAGCAGAGAGGGGGTCGTTAGCTCCTACGAGCAGTACTTC
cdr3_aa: CATSREGVVSSYEQYF

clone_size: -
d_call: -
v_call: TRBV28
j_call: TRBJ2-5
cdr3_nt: TGTGCCATTCAGATTCAAGAGACCCAGTACTTC
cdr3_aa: CAIQIQETQYF

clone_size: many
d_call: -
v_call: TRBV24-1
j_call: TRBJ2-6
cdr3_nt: TGTGCCACCAGTGATTCCTCTCCGGGTAGGGCTGGGGCCAACGTCCTGACTTTC
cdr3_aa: CATSDSSPGRAGANVLTF

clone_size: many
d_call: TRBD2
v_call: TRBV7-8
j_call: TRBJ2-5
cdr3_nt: TGTGCCAGCAGCCCGCGTGGACTAGCGGGGGGGGATGTCCAGTACTTC
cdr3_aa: CASSPRGLAGGDVQYF

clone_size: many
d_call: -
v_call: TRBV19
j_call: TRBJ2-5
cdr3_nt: TGTGCCAGTAGTATAGTCAGGAAGGGACAAGAGACCCAGTACTTC
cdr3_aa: CASSIVRKGQETQYF

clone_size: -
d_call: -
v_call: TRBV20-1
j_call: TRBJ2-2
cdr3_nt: TGCGGATGGGGGTCCACCGGGGAGCTGTTTTTT
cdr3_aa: CGWGSTGELFF

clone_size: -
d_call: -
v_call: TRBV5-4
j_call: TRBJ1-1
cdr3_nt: TGTGCCAGCAGCCTCGACAGTTCTGAAGCTTTCTTT
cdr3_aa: CASSLDSSEAFF

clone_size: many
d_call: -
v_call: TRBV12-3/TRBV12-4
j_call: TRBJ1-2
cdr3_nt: TGTGCCAGCAGGCGGGACCGCAGACTCGCGGAAGACTATGGCTACACCTTC
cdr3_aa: CASRRDRRLAEDYGYTF

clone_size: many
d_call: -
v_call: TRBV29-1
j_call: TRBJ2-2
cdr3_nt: TGCAGCGTTTACTCGGGAAGGGGGTTGGATGCCGGGGAGCTGTTTTTT
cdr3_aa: CSVYSGRGLDAGELFF

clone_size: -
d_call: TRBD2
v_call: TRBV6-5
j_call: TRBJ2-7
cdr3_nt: TGTGCCAGCAGTTCTAGCGGGAGGGACTACGAGCAGTACTTC
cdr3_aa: CASSSSGRDYEQYF

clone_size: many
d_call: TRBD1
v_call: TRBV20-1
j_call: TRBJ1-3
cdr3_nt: TGCAGTGCTAGCTCCCCCGGACAGGGAGGAAACACCATATATTTT
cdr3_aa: CSASSPGQGGNTIYF

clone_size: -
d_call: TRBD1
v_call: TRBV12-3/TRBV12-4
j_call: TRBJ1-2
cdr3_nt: TGTGCCAGCAGACCGGGACAGGGTGGGGATGGCTACACCTTC
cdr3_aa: CASRPGQGGDGYTF

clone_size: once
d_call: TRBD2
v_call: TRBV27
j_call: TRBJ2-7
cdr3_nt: TGTGCCAGCAGTCCCCTAGCGGAGCCCTACGAGCAGTACTTC
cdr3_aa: CASSPLAEPYEQYF

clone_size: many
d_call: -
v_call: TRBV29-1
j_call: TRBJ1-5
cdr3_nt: TGCAGCGTTGAAAAAAGTCCCAGCAATCAGCCCCAGCATTTT
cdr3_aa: CSVEKSPSNQPQHF

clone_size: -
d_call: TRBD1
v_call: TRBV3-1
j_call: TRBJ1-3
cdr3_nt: TGTGCCAGCAGCCAAGACCGGGACAGGGTCGGAAACACCATATATTTT
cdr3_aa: CASSQDRDRVGNTIYF

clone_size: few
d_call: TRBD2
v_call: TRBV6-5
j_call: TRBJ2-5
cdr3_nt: TGTGCCAGCAGTTTCTCACTAGCGGGGGTCCAAGAGACCCAGTACTTC
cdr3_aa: CASSFSLAGVQETQYF

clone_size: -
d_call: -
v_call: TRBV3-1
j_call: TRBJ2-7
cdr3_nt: TGTGCCAGCAGCCAAGAGGGGTTCTATTACGAGCAGTACTTC
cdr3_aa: CASSQEGFYYEQYF

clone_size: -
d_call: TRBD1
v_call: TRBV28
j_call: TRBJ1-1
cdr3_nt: TGTGCCAGCGGGTACATCGCGGACAGGGTTGATTTCTTT
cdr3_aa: CASGYIADRVDFF

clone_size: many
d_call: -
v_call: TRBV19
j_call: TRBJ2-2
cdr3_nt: TGTGCCAGTAGTCAGATTACCGGGACCGTGAACACCGGGGAGCTGTTTTTT
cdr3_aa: CASSQITGTVNTGELFF